Presented here are 30 T cell receptor beta chains from one specimen sequenced in a study of neoadjuvant anti-PD-1 for oral cavity cancer. The protocol was immunoSEQ multiplex PCR, while the TCRdb copy is restricted to in-frame clones and leaves out a portion. The profile shows over 80,000 clones, 84% of them singletons. Sequenced here: PBMCs, sampled before nivolumab (anti-PD-1) treatment. The receptors here all came from a person aged 40 to 85 with oral cavity squamous cell carcinoma.

V is TRBV19 and J is TRBJ2-2, with D perhaps TRBD1 or TRBD2 (5 bases each). Trimming took off 10 bases at V and 4 bases at J, with 16 bases between the two ends. The germline CDR1 and CDR2 sequences are LNHDA and SQIVND (reference sequence). The CDR3 contains 14 residues. This chain's CDR3 is CATNSGRVTGELFF. The CDR3 coding sequence is TGTGCCACGAATTCAGGGCGGGTCACCGGGGAGCTGTTTTTT.

This clone occurred once. The chain employs TRBV5-1 and TRBJ1-1; D is unresolved. Germline assignment: CDR1 SGHRS and CDR2 YFSETQ. The CDR3 consists of 12 residues. Trimming stripped 5 bases from V and 11 bases from J, with 16 bases between. This chain's CDR3 is CASRETSEGAFF. DNA for the CDR3: TGCGCCAGCAGGGAGACATCCGAGGGTGCTTTCTTT.

V is TRBV7-9 and J is TRBJ1-4; D not certain. In germline, CDR1 is SEHNR, CDR2 FQNEAQ (reference sequence). The CDR3 is 15 residues long. Trimming stripped 4 bases from V and 5 bases from J, with 14 bases between. The CDR3 reads CASSSPGSANEKLFF. CDR3 coding DNA: TGTGCCAGCAGCTCCCCGGGCAGCGCGAATGAAAAACTGTTTTTT.

This rearrangement joins TRBV28 to TRBJ2-3; a possible D gene is TRBD2 (6 bases). V was shortened by 8 bases and J by 1 base, with 10 bases between the two germline ends. The CDR3 covers 13 residues. Germline loops: CDR1 MDHEN, CDR2 SYDVKM. This chain's CDR3 is CASLREGTDTQYF. The CDR3 nucleotides are TGTGCCAGCCTCAGGGAGGGCACAGATACGCAGTATTTT.

The chain employs TRBV6-5 and TRBJ1-1; D remains unclear. V lost 2 bases and J 2 bases, leaving 3 bases between the germline ends. Germline values: CDR1 MNHEY, CDR2 SVGAGI. The length of the CDR3 is 12 residues. The CDR3 region has the DNA TGTGCCAGCAGTTACGACAACACTGAAGCTTTCTTT. Translated, it gives CASSYDNTEAFF.

The chain couples TRBV11-2 to TRBJ1-4; D ambiguous. CDR1 and CDR2 (germline): SGHAT, FQNNGV. This CDR3 spans 13 amino acids. V was pared by 1 base and J by 4 bases, with 4 bases between. The CDR3 nucleotides are TGTGCCAGCAGCTTAGCTGGTAATGAAAAACTGTTTTTT. Its protein is CASSLAGNEKLFF.

The DNA for the CDR3 is TGCGCCAGCAGCTTGGTTCTAGCGGGGTTGAATGAGCAGTTCTTC. It specifies CASSLVLAGLNEQFF. This rearrangement joins TRBV5-1 to TRBJ2-1; 9 nucleotides agree with TRBD2. With V trimmed by 0 bases and J by 7 bases, 5 bases remained unmatched. The CDR3 spans 15 residues. Germline-derived CDR1 and CDR2 are SGHRS and YFSETQ.

V and J are TRBV6-5 and TRBJ2-1; D not certain. V shed 4 bases and J shed 0 bases, with 10 bases lying between them. Germline CDR1 is MNHEY and CDR2 is SVGAGI. There are 15 residues in the CDR3. CDR3: CASSSVSSSYNEQFF. Here the CDR3 DNA reads TGTGCCAGCAGTTCGGTATCGAGCTCCTACAATGAGCAGTTCTTC.

V gene TRBV10-3 combines with J gene TRBJ2-2, with D possibly TRBD2 on 6 matching bases. The CDR3 loop spans 16 amino acids. Trimming removed 0 bases at V and 6 bases at J, with 14 bases between. From germline, CDR1 is ENHRY and CDR2 SYGVKD. The CDR3 sequence: CAISESNGGRSGELFF. The CDR3 DNA is TGTGCCATCAGTGAGTCGAACGGGGGAAGGTCCGGGGAGCTGTTTTTT.

V is TRBV5-6 and J is TRBJ2-5; 16 bases map to TRBD2. The junction had 10 bases not matched to a gene; V was cut back by 3 bases and J by 5 bases. The germline V gene encodes CDR1 SGHDT and CDR2 YYEEEE. This CDR3 is built from 18 residues. CDR3 nucleotides: TGTGCCAGCAGCTGGGCCGCCGGGACTAGCGGGAGGGGGGAGACCCAGTACTTC. Encoded protein: CASSWAAGTSGRGETQYF.

V is TRBV10-3 and J is TRBJ2-3; 12 bases map to TRBD2. Germline V gene data show CDR1 as ENHRY and CDR2 as SYGVKD. The CDR3 extends over 15 amino acids. With V trimmed by 6 bases and J by 1 base, 2 bases remained unmatched. The CDR3 region is CAIRTSGSGTDTQYF. In DNA form, the CDR3 reads TGTGCCATCAGGACTAGCGGGAGTGGCACAGATACGCAGTATTTT.

This chain connects TRBV5-1 to TRBJ2-1; D not certain. V lost 4 bases and J 10 bases, leaving 15 bases between the germline ends. CDR1 and CDR2 from the germline V gene are SGHRS and YFSETQ. This CDR3 region has 13 residues. The CDR3 DNA reads as TGCGCCAGCAGCATGGGTTTGGGTCGGGAGCAGTTCTTC. As protein: CASSMGLGREQFF. The full variable domain, its missing parts supplied by reference TRBV5-1 and TRBJ2-1, is KAGVTQTPRYLIKTRGQQVTLSCSPISGHRSVSWYQQTPGQGLQFLFEYFSETQRNKGNFPGRFSGRQFSNSRSEMNVSTLELGDSALYLCASSMGLGREQFFGPGTRLTVL.

The chain carries TRBV19 and TRBJ1-3; 8 positions match TRBD1. Germline-derived CDR1 and CDR2 are LNHDA and SQIVND (reference sequence). This CDR3 region has 14 residues. J lost 4 bases, V lost 4 bases, and 3 bases had no gene match. The CDR3, as DNA: TGTGCCAGTAGTACCGGACAGGGAGGAAACACCATATATTTT. This translates into CASSTGQGGNTIYF.

The DNA for the CDR3 is TGTGCCAGCAGCCCAGGACTAGCGGGAGGGCCGGGGAATGAGCAGTTCTTC. Translation gives CASSPGLAGGPGNEQFF. The chain employs TRBV11-3 and TRBJ2-1; the match to TRBD2 covers 15 bases. This CDR3 contains 17 residues. The germline V gene has CDR1 SGHNT and CDR2 YENEEA. V was pared by 5 bases and J by 7 bases, with 9 bases of the junction left unmatched.

The V gene is TRBV30, the J gene TRBJ1-5, with D possibly TRBD1 on 6 matching bases. This CDR3 is built from 13 residues. The germline V gene has CDR1 GTSNPN and CDR2 SVGIG (reference sequence). The V and J ends lost 5 bases and 6 bases respectively, with 14 bases between them. In DNA form, the CDR3 reads TGTGCCTGGGGAACAGGGCTGGGTCAGCCCCAGCATTTT. Its protein is CAWGTGLGQPQHF. Based on the CDR3 plus reference TRBV30 and TRBJ1-5, the full variable domain is SQTIHQWPATLVQPVGSPLSLECTVEGTSNPNLYWYRQAAGRGLQLLFYSVGIGQISSEVPQNLSASRPQDRQFILSSKKLLLSDSGFYLCAWGTGLGQPQHFGDGTRLSIL.

This sequence joins TRBV4-2 and TRBJ2-3; D call uncertain. The germline CDR1 and CDR2 sequences are LGHNA and YNFKEQ. The V gene lost 1 base and the J gene lost 4 bases, with 3 bases spanning the gap. The CDR3 extends over 12 amino acids. The CDR3 DNA reads as TGTGCCAGCAGCCAAGCCTCAGATACGCAGTATTTT. Protein sequence: CASSQASDTQYF.

The V gene is TRBV20-1, the J gene TRBJ1-1; D is ambiguous. Per the germline V gene, CDR1 is DFQATT and CDR2 is SNEGSKA (reference sequence). CDR3 length equals 11 residues. Trimming removed 7 bases from V and 0 bases from J, with 6 bases in between. Here the CDR3 reads CSGTVNTEAFF. The CDR3 DNA sequence: TGCAGTGGTACAGTGAACACTGAAGCTTTCTTT.

The chain employs TRBV5-6 and TRBJ1-1; weak D call: TRBD1 (5 bases). The V end was cut by 3 bases, the J end by 2 bases, with 14 bases between. The CDR3 sequence is 15 residues long. Per germline, CDR1 SGHDT and CDR2 YYEEEE. The chain's CDR3 is CASSSSWGVNTEAFF. In nucleotides, the CDR3 is TGTGCCAGCAGCTCGTCCTGGGGGGTAAACACTGAAGCTTTCTTT.

The rearrangement joins TRBV6-1 to TRBJ1-4; 10 positions match TRBD1. The CDR3 loop spans 15 amino acids. Germline V lookup: CDR1 MNHNS, CDR2 SASEGT. The J segment lost 8 bases and the V segment lost 5 bases, leaving 8 bases of the junction unmatched. CDR3 DNA sequence: TGTGCCAGCAGTCCCCGGACAGGGGGAGGGGAAAAACTGTTTTTT. Protein sequence: CASSPRTGGGEKLFF.

The V call is TRBV7-8, the J call TRBJ2-2, with 7 bases lining up with TRBD2. The length of the CDR3 is 14 residues. J lost 7 bases, V lost 3 bases, and 5 bases had no gene match. Germline CDR1 SGHVS, CDR2 FQNEAQ. This chain's CDR3 is CASSLGGSNGELFF. The CDR3 DNA reads TGTGCCAGCAGCTTGGGGGGGTCTAACGGGGAGCTGTTTTTT.

V is TRBV4-2 and J is TRBJ2-5; D gene ambiguous. Germline values: CDR1 LGHNA, CDR2 YNFKEQ. This CDR3 spans 18 amino acids. V was trimmed by 0 bases and J by 5 bases, leaving 22 bases between them. CDR3 coding DNA: TGTGCCAGCAGCCAAGAGCAGCCTCTGGGTCAGCGATTCGAGACCCAGTACTTC. Encoded protein: CASSQEQPLGQRFETQYF.

V is TRBV5-6 and J is TRBJ1-2, with D perhaps matching TRBD1 (6 bases). The CDR3 loop spans 15 amino acids. The V end was cut by 2 bases, the J end by 2 bases, with 13 bases between. Germline V gives CDR1 SGHDT, CDR2 YYEEEE. CDR3 nucleotides: TGTGCCAGCAGCTTACAGGGCCTAAAAAACTATGGCTACACCTTC. Its translation is CASSLQGLKNYGYTF.

This chain joins TRBV5-1 and TRBJ2-5; the D gene is possibly TRBD2 (7 bases). There are 15 residues in the CDR3. The ends were cut back, 4 bases at V and 3 bases at J, with 16 bases in the middle. Germline lookup yields CDR1 SGHRS and CDR2 YFSETQ. CDR3 nucleotides: TGCGCCAGCAGCCGTCCCAGGGGAGGGGAAGAGACCCAGTACTTC. Translation: CASSRPRGGEETQYF.

This chain connects TRBV7-2 to TRBJ2-7; TRBD1 matches at 7 bases. Germline CDR1 and CDR2: SGHTA and FQGNSA. This CDR3 spans 15 amino acids. V was pared by 6 bases and J by 2 bases, with 10 bases of the junction left unmatched. DNA for the CDR3: TGTGCCAGCAGTCGGGCTCCGGGACAGACCTACGAGCAGTACTTC. Translated, it gives CASSRAPGQTYEQYF.

V gene TRBV7-9 combines with J gene TRBJ1-1; maybe TRBD1 (5 bases). The CDR3 has 16 amino acids. Trimming took 1 base from V and 7 from J, leaving 19 bases between them. Germline lookup yields CDR1 SEHNR and CDR2 FQNEAQ (reference sequence). CDR3 in amino acids: CASSLGSDTRGGEAFF. Written as DNA, the CDR3 is TGTGCCAGCAGCTTAGGGTCGGACACCCGAGGTGGTGAAGCTTTCTTT.

This clone was observed once. J is TRBJ1-4 and V is TRBV6-5; D remains ambiguous. The CDR3 has 14 residues. Germline CDR1 is MNHEY and CDR2 is SVGAGI. V was pared by 6 bases and J by 2 bases, with 10 bases between. The CDR3 region is CASSLRWTNEKLFF. CDR3 bases: TGTGCCAGCAGCTTAAGGTGGACTAATGAAAAACTGTTTTTT.

To note about this clone: The same CDR3 also results from other DNA sequences found in this sample. CDR3 in amino acids: CSVVGGPLNTGELFF. DNA for the CDR3: TGCAGCGTTGTAGGGGGGCCACTGAACACCGGGGAGCTGTTTTTT. This chain uses TRBV29-1 with TRBJ2-2; possibly TRBD1 or TRBD2 for D (6 bases each). CDR3 size: 15 residues. V gave up 4 bases and J gave up 1 base, with 13 bases separating them. CDR1 and CDR2 from the germline V gene are SQVTM and ANQGSEA.

The chain couples TRBV6-1 to TRBJ2-1; the D call may be TRBD1 or TRBD2 (5 bases each). Germline values: CDR1 MNHNS, CDR2 SASEGT. This CDR3 has 13 residues. V lost 2 bases and J lost 7, with 9 bases in between. CDR3 in amino acids: CASSEQGVNEQFF. Here the CDR3 DNA reads TGTGCCAGCAGTGAACAGGGAGTAAATGAGCAGTTCTTC.

This clone came up once. The chain joins TRBV28 to TRBJ1-5; D is unclear. The length of the CDR3 is 12 residues. Germline V gives CDR1 MDHEN, CDR2 SYDVKM. The germline V and J ends were trimmed by 7 bases and 4 bases, with 8 bases remaining between them. CDR3 nucleotide sequence: TGTGCCAGCACAAGGAGAAATCAGCCCCAGCATTTT. Translated, it gives CASTRRNQPQHF.

This chain uses TRBV6-1 with TRBJ2-5; 9 bases align to TRBD1. Germline assignment: CDR1 MNHNS and CDR2 SASEGT. J gave up 7 bases and V 8 bases, and 11 bases lay outside the gene matches. The CDR3 runs 14 residues. The CDR3 protein is CASGKRTGEGTQYF. The CDR3 region has the DNA TGTGCCAGCGGGAAAAGGACAGGGGAGGGGACCCAGTACTTC.